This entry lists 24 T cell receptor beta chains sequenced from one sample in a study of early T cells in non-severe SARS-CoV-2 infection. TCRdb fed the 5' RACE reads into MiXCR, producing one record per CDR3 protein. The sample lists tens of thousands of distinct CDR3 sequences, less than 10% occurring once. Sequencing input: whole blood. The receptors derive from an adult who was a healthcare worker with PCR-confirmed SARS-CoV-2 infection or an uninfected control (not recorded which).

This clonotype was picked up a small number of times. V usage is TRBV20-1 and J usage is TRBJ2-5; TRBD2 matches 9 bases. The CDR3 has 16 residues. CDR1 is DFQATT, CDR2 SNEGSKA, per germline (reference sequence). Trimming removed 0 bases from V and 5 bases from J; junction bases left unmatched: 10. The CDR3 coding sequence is TGCAGTGCTAGAGATCCGAGCGGGGGGCCGTTGGAGACCCAGTACTTC. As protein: CSARDPSGGPLETQYF.

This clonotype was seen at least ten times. In DNA, the CDR3 is TGTGCCAGCAGCTTGGCGAGCGGGGGTAACAATGAGCAGTTCTTC. Translating gives CASSLASGGNNEQFF. The rearrangement joins TRBV5-5 to TRBJ2-1, with 8 bases that match TRBD2. The V and J ends lost 0 bases and 5 bases, in that order; junction bases with no gene match: 4. Germline lookup yields CDR1 SGHKS and CDR2 YYEKEE (reference sequence). This CDR3 region has 15 residues. The full variable domain, in which reference TRBV5-5 and TRBJ2-1 provide the parts outside the CDR3, is DAGVTQSPTHLIKTRGQQVTLRCSPISGHKSVSWYQQVLGQGPQFIFQYYEKEERGRGNFPDRFSARQFPNYSSELNVNALLLGDSALYLCASSLASGGNNEQFFGPGTRLTVL.

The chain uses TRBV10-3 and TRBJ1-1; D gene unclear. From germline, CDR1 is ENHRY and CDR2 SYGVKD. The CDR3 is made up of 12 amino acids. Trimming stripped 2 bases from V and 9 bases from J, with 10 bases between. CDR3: CAISESTDQAFF. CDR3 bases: TGTGCCATCAGTGAGAGCACAGACCAAGCTTTCTTT.

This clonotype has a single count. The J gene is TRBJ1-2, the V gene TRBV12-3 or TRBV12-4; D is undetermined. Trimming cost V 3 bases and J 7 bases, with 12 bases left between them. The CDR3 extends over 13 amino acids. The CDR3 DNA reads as TGTGCCAGCAGTTTTGATTTGTTCTCTGGCTACACCTTC. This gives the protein CASSFDLFSGYTF.

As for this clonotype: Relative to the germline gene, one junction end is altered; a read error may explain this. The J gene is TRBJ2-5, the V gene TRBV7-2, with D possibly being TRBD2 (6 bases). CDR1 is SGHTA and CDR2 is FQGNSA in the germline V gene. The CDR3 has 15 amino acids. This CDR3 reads CASCLLRGLGETQYF. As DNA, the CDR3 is TGTGCCAGCTGCTTGCTCCGGGGGTTGGGAGAGACCCAGTACTTC.

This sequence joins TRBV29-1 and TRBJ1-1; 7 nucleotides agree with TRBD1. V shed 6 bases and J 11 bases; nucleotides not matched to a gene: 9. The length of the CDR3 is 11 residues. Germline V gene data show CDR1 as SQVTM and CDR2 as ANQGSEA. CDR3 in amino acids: CSVRTGGMAFF. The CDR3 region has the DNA TGCAGCGTACGGACAGGCGGTATGGCTTTCTTT.

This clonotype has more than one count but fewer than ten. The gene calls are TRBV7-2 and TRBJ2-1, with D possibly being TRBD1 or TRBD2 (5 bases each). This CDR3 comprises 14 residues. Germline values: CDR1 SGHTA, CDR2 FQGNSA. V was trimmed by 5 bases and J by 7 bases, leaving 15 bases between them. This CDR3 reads CASSPRGMENEQFF. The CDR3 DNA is TGTGCCAGCAGCCCCCGGGGCATGGAAAATGAGCAGTTCTTC.

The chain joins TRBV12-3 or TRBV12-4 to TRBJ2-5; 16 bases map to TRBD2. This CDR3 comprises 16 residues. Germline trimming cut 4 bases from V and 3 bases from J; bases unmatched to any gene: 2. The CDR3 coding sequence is TGTGCCAGCAGTTCGGGACTAGCGGGGGGGGAAGAGACCCAGTACTTC. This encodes CASSSGLAGGEETQYF.

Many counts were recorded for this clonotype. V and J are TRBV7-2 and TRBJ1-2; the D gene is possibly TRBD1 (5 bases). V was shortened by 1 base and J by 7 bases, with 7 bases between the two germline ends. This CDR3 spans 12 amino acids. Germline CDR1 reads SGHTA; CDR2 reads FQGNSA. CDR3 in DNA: TGTGCCAGCAGCTTAGACAGGAGTGGCTACACCTTC. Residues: CASSLDRSGYTF.

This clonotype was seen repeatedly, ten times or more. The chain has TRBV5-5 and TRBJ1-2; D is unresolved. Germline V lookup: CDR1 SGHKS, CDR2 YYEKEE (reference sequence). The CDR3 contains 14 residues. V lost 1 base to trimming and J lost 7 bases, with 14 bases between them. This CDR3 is CASSLSGSKPGYTF. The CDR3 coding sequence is TGTGCCAGCAGCTTGTCCGGCTCAAAGCCTGGCTACACCTTC.

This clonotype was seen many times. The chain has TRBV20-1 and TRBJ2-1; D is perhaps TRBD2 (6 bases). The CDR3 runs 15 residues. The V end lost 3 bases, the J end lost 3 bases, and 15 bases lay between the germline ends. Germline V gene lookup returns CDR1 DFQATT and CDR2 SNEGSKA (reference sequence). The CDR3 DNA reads TGCAGTGCTAGGGATCGCGGGCGGGACTACAATGAGCAGTTCTTC. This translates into CSARDRGRDYNEQFF.

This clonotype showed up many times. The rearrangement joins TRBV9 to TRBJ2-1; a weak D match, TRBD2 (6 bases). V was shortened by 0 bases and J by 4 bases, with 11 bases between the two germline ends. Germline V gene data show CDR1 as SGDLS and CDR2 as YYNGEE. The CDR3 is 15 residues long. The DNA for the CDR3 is TGTGCCAGCAGCGTAGCTGGCGGGGATTACAATGAGCAGTTCTTC. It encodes CASSVAGGDYNEQFF.

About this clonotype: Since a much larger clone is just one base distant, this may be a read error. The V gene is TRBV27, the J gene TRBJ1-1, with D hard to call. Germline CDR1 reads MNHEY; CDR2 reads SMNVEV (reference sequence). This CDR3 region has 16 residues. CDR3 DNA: TGTGCCAGCACCAAAGGAGGATCCTTGCTGAACACTGAAGTTTTCTTT. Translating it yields CASTKGGSLLNTEVFF.

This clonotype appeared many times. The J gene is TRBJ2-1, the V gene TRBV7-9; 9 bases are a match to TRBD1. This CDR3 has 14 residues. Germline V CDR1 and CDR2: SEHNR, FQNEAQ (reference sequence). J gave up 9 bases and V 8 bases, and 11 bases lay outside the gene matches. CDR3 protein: CASAQTGGWVEQFF. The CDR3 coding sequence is TGTGCCAGCGCTCAGACAGGGGGTTGGGTTGAGCAGTTCTTC.

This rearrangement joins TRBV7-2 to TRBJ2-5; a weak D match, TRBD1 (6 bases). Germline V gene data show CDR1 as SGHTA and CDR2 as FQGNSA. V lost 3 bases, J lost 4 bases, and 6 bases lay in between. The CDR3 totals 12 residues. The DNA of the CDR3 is TGTGCCAGCAGCTTCAGGGGAGAGACCCAGTACTTC. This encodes CASSFRGETQYF.

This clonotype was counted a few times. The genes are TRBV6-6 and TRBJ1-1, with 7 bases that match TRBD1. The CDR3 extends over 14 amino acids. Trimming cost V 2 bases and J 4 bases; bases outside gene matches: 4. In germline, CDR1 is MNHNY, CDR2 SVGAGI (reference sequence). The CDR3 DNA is TGTGCCAGCAGTTACAAACAGGGGAGCACTGAAGCTTTCTTT. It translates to CASSYKQGSTEAFF.

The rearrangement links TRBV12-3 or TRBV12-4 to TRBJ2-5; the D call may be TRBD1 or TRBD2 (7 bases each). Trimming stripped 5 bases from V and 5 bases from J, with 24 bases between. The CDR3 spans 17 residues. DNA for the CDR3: TGTGCCAGCAGTCAGGGGGGGCGGTCTAGCGGTATGGAGACCCAGTACTTC. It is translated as CASSQGGRSSGMETQYF.

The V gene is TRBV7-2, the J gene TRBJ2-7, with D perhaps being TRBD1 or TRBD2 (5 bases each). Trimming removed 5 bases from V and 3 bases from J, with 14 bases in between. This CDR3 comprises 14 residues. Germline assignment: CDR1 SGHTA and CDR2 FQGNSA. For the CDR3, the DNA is TGTGCCAGCAGCCTACGGGACGGGTTCTACGAGCAGTACTTC. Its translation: CASSLRDGFYEQYF.

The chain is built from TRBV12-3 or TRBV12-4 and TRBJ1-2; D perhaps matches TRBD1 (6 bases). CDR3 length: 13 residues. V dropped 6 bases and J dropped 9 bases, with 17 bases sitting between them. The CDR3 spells CASSPDSQGSYTF. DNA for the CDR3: TGTGCCAGCAGCCCTGACTCCCAGGGGAGCTACACCTTC.

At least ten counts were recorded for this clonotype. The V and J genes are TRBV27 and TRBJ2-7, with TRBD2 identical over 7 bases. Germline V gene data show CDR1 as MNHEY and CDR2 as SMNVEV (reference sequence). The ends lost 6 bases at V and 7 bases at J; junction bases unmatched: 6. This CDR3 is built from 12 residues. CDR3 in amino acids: CASSTGGGEQYF. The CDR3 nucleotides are TGTGCCAGCAGCACGGGGGGAGGAGAGCAGTACTTC.

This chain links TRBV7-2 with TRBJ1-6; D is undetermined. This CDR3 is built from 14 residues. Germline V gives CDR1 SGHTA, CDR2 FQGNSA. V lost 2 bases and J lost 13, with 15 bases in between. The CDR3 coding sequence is TGTGCCAGCAGCTTAACTCCGGGTTTGGTGCCCCTCCACTTT. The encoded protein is CASSLTPGLVPLHF.

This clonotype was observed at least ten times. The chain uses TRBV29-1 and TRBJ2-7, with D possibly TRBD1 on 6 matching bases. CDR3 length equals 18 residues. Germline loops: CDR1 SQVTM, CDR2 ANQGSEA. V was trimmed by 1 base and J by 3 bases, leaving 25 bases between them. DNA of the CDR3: TGCAGCGTTGAAGTGTCTCCCCGGGTAGGGACACCGTACTACGAGCAGTACTTC. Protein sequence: CSVEVSPRVGTPYYEQYF.

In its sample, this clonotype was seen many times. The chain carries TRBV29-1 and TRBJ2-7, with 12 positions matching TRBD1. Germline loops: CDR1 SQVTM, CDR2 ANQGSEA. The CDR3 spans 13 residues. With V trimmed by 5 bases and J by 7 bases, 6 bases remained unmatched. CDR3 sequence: CSVRRDRGQEQYF. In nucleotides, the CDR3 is TGCAGCGTTCGCCGGGACAGGGGGCAAGAGCAGTACTTC.

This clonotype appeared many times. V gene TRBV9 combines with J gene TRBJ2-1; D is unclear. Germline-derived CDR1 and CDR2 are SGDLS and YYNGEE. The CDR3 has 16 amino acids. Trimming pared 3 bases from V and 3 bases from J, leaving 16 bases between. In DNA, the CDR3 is TGTGCCAGCAGCGAGCTAGACAACCCCTACTACAATGAGCAGTTCTTC. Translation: CASSELDNPYYNEQFF.